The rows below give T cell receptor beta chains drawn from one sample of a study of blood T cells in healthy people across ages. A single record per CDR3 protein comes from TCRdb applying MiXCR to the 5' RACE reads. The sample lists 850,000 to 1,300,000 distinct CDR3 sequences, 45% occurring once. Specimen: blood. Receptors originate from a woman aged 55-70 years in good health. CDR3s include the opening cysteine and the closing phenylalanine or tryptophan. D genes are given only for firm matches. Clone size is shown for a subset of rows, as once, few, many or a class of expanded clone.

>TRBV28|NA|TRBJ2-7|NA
CASSFRREADEQYF
TGTGCCAGCAGTTTTCGGAGGGAGGCCGACGAGCAGTACTTC
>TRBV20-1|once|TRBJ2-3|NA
CSAPRQRGAGTDTQYF
TGCAGTGCTCCCCGACAAAGGGGCGCGGGCACAGATACGCAGTATTTT
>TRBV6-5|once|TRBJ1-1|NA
CASSYREVAEAFF
TGTGCCAGCAGCTACAGGGAAGTCGCTGAAGCTTTCTTT
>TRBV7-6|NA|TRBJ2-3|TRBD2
CASGSGTSGSRPTDTQYF
TGTGCCAGCGGTTCCGGGACTAGCGGGAGTCGGCCCACAGATACGCAGTATTTT
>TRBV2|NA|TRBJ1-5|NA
CASTRSLNQPQHF
TGTGCCAGCACCCGGAGCCTCAATCAGCCCCAGCATTTT
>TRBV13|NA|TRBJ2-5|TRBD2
CASSLGNSGSVGTETQYF
TGTGCCAGCAGCTTAGGCAATAGCGGGAGTGTTGGTACGGAGACCCAGTACTTC
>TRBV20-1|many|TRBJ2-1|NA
CSAWTSLREQFF
TGCAGTGCTTGGACTTCCCTCCGTGAGCAGTTCTTC
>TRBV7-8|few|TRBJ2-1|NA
CASSLIRRAQDEQFF
TGTGCCAGCAGCTTAATACGGCGAGCTCAGGATGAGCAGTTCTTC
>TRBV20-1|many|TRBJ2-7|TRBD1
CSARDRVEPPYEQYF
TGCAGTGCTAGGGACAGGGTTGAACCCCCCTACGAGCAGTACTTC
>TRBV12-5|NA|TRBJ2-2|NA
CASGFGQSPGELFF
TGTGCTAGTGGTTTCGGGCAAAGTCCCGGGGAGTTGTTTTTT
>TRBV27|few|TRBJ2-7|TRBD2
CASRGLAGGQAYEQYF
TGTGCCAGCCGGGGACTAGCGGGAGGTCAGGCCTACGAGCAGTACTTC
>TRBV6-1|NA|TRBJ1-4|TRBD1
CASAFGQGGSGPEKLFF
TGTGCCAGCGCCTTCGGACAGGGGGGCTCCGGGCCTGAAAAACTGTTTTTT
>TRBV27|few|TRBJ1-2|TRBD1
CASSTTGGEANYGYTF
TGTGCCAGCAGTACTACAGGGGGAGAGGCTAACTATGGCTACACCTTC
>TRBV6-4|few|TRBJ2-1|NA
CASSDVFASYVEQFF
TGTGCCAGCAGTGACGTTTTCGCTAGCTATGTTGAGCAGTTCTTC
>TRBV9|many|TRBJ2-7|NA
CASSVRGGEQYF
TGTGCCAGCAGCGTACGGGGAGGCGAGCAGTACTTC
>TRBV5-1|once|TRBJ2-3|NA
CASFRAGRTDTQYF
TGCGCCAGCTTTAGGGCTGGACGCACAGATACGCAGTATTTT
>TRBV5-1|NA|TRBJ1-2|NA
CASSLDRAGGYTF
TGCGCCAGCAGCTTGGACAGGGCGGGCGGCTACACCTTC
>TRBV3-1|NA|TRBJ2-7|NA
CASSQPRQAPYEQYF
TGTGCCAGCAGCCAACCCAGACAGGCGCCCTACGAGCAGTACTTC
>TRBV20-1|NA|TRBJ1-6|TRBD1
CSARDRRGRGGWNSPLHF
TGCAGTGCTAGAGATCGTAGGGGCAGGGGGGGTTGGAATTCACCCCTCCACTTT
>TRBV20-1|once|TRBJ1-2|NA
CSAKDSWDYGYTF
TGCAGTGCCAAAGACTCCTGGGACTATGGCTACACCTTC
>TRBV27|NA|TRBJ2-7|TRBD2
CASSPGLDRTGEQYF
TGTGCCAGCAGTCCGGGACTAGACCGGACCGGTGAGCAGTACTTC
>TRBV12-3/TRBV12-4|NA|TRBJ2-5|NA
CASSPYTEGAETQYF
TGTGCCAGCAGTCCCTACACGGAGGGCGCAGAGACCCAGTATTTC
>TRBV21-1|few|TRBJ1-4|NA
CASSKPLRPTNEKLFF
TGTGCCAGCAGCAAACCTCTTCGACCAACTAATGAAAAACTGTTTTTT
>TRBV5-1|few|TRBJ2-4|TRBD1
CASTRTGGENIQYF
TGCGCCAGCACCCGGACAGGGGGCGAAAACATTCAGTACTTC
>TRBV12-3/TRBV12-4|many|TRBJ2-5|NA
CASSLPSAKETQYF
TGTGCCAGCAGTTTACCGTCAGCTAAAGAGACCCAGTACTTC
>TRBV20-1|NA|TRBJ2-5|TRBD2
CSVPLAAKEQYF
TGCAGTGTCCCACTAGCGGCCAAAGAGCAGTACTTC
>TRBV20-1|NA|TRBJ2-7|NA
CSARRSLNEQYF
TGCAGTGCTAGACGCTCTTTGAATGAGCAGTACTTC
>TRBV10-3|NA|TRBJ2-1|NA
CAISRAELDNEQFF
TGTGCCATCAGTAGGGCCGAGTTGGACAATGAGCAGTTCTTC
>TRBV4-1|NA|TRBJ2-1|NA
CASSQDRRSHEQFF
TGCGCCAGCAGCCAAGATAGGCGATCTCATGAGCAGTTCTTC
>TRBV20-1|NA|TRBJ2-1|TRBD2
CSAGKVTSGRRNEQFF
TGCAGTGCTGGAAAAGTGACTAGCGGGAGACGGAATGAGCAGTTCTTC
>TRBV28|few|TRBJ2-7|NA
CASSQRFEQYF
TGTGCCAGCAGCCAACGTTTCGAGCAGTACTTC
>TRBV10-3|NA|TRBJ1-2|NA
CASGGGSGYTF
TGTGCCAGCGGAGGTGGTTCTGGCTACACCTTC
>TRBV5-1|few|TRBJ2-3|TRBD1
CASSSPGQPRDTQYF
TGCGCCAGCAGCTCCCCGGGACAGCCCCGGGATACGCAGTATTTT
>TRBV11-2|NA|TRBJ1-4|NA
CASSSGPGGDEKLFF
TGTGCCAGCAGCTCAGGACCTGGGGGGGATGAAAAACTGTTTTTT
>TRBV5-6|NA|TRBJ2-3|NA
CASSSRPYPSGTDTQYF
TGTGCCAGCAGCTCCAGACCATACCCTAGCGGCACAGATACGCAGTATTTT
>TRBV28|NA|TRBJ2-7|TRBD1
CASGWQGAVSYEQYF
TGTGCCAGCGGATGGCAGGGGGCTGTCTCCTACGAGCAGTACTTC
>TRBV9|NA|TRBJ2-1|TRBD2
CASSVGEGEQFF
TGTGCCAGCAGCGTAGGGGAGGGTGAGCAGTTCTTC
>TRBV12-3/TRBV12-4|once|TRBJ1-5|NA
CASSLSGSGGQPQHF
TGTGCCAGCAGTTTATCAGGGAGCGGTGGACAGCCCCAGCATTTT
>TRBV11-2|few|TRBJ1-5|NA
CASSLSPRAGDGPQHF
TGTGCCAGCAGCTTATCTCCCAGGGCTGGGGATGGGCCCCAGCATTTT
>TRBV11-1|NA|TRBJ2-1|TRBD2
CASSLNGVGGNNEQFF
TGTGCCAGCAGCTTAAACGGAGTGGGAGGGAACAATGAGCAGTTCTTC
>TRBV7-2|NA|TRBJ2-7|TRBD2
CASSPRPTSGRDTFTYEQYF
TGTGCCAGCAGCCCAAGACCGACTAGCGGGAGAGACACATTTACCTACGAGCAGTACTTC
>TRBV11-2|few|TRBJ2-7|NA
CASSLDALSEQYF
TGTGCCAGCAGCCTCGATGCCCTTAGCGAGCAGTACTTC
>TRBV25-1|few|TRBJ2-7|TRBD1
CASTTGTASYEQYF
TGTGCCAGCACCACCGGGACAGCGAGCTACGAGCAGTACTTC
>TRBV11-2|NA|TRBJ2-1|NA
CASSYQMSSYNEQFF
TGTGCCAGCAGCTACCAGATGAGCTCCTACAATGAGCAGTTCTTC
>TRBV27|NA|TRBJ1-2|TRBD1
CASSPGQQKDYTF
TGTGCCAGCAGTCCGGGACAGCAAAAAGACTACACCTTC
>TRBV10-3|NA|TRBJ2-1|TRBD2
CAISTGTSSYNEQFF
TGTGCCATCAGTACCGGGACTAGCAGCTACAATGAGCAGTTCTTC
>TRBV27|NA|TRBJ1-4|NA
CASSQFGPHREKLFF
TGTGCCAGCTCTCAATTTGGACCCCATAGGGAAAAACTGTTTTTT
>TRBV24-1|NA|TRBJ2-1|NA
CATSRRGSSYNEQFF
TGTGCCACCAGTCGAAGGGGGAGCTCCTACAATGAGCAGTTCTTC
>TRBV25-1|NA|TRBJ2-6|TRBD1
CASSGTGTGVSGANVLTF
TGTGCCAGCAGTGGAACCGGGACAGGGGTCTCTGGGGCCAACGTCCTGACTTTC
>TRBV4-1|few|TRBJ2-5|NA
CASSQEIGWGQETQYF
TGCGCCAGCAGCCAAGAGATTGGGTGGGGGCAAGAGACCCAGTACTTC
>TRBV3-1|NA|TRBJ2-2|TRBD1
CASTQGWTGGSNTGELFF
TGTGCCAGCACCCAAGGTTGGACAGGGGGCTCGAACACCGGGGAGCTGTTTTTT
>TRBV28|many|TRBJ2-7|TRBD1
CASSLRQGSSYEQYF
TGTGCCAGCAGTCTTCGACAGGGGAGCTCCTACGAGCAGTACTTC
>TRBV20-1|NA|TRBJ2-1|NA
CSARANEQFF
TGCAGTGCTAGAGCCAATGAGCAGTTCTTC
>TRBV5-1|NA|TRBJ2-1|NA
CASSLAGGRIQFF
TGCGCCAGCAGCTTGGCCGGGGGCAGGATCCAGTTCTTC
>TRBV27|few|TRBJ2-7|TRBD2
CASSSAGGSYEQYF
TGTGCCAGCAGTTCCGCGGGGGGATCCTACGAGCAGTACTTC
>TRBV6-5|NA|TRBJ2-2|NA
CASRPVGTNTGELFF
TGTGCCAGCCGGCCTGTCGGGACGAACACCGGGGAGCTGTTTTTT
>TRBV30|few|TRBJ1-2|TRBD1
CAWRRRGGDGYTF
TGTGCCTGGAGGCGCAGGGGGGGAGATGGCTACACCTTC
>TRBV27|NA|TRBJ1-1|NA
CASTSAGGEAFF
TGTGCCAGCACCTCGGCCGGCGGTGAAGCTTTCTTT